The 24 T cell receptor beta chains given below trace back to one sample, sequenced in a study of blood T cells in healthy people across ages. The use of a sample-barcoded 5' primer and a J-beta primer mix characterized a second PCR of roughly 6 to 11 cycles. Via MiXCR, TCRdb re-called the 5' RACE reads, giving one row per CDR3 protein. The table includes about 750,000 distinct CDR3 sequences, about 55% detected once. The specimen sequenced was blood. Every receptor here comes from a man older than 75 in good health.

J is TRBJ2-1 and V is TRBV20-1; D is undetermined. Germline values: CDR1 DFQATT, CDR2 SNEGSKA (reference sequence). Trimming pared 6 bases from V and 9 bases from J, leaving 12 bases between. This CDR3 has 11 amino acids. The CDR3 DNA follows: TGCAGTGCCCGCCTGGGCGCTGAGCAGTTCTTC. Translation: CSARLGAEQFF.

This chain uses TRBV11-2 with TRBJ2-1, with 12 nucleotides matching TRBD2. V lost 4 bases and J lost 6; bases outside the gene matches: 7. The CDR3 has 16 residues. CDR1 and CDR2 (germline): SGHAT, FQNNGV. The CDR3 DNA is TGTGCCAGCAGCTACAAACCGGGACTAGCGGGCAATGAGCAGTTCTTC. This gives the protein CASSYKPGLAGNEQFF.

V and J are TRBV20-1 and TRBJ1-1; 9 positions agree with TRBD1. V lost 3 bases, J lost 4 bases, and 6 bases stayed unmatched. This CDR3 has 14 amino acids. Germline lookup yields CDR1 DFQATT and CDR2 SNEGSKA (reference sequence). Here the CDR3 DNA reads TGCAGTGCTAGGGGGACAGGGATACGCACTGAAGCTTTCTTT. It is translated as CSARGTGIRTEAFF.

The V and J genes are TRBV12-3 or TRBV12-4 and TRBJ2-7, with D hard to call. There are 12 residues in the CDR3. Between the trimmed V and J ends, which lost 1 base and 6 bases, there was a span of 7 bases. The CDR3 reads CASSLVVPEQYF. CDR3 DNA: TGTGCCAGCAGTTTAGTAGTTCCCGAGCAGTACTTC.

V usage is TRBV7-2 and J usage is TRBJ2-1; 13 bases align to TRBD2. J was trimmed by 7 bases and V by 5 bases; bases with no gene match: 5. Looked up from germline, CDR1 is SGHTA and CDR2 is FQGNSA. CDR3 length: 15 residues. The CDR3 DNA reads as TGTGCCAGCAGCCCCCGGACTAGCGGGGGTAATGAGCAGTTCTTC. Its translation: CASSPRTSGGNEQFF.

V gene TRBV6-5 combines with J gene TRBJ1-1; D gene unclear. CDR1 is MNHEY, CDR2 SVGAGI, per germline. The CDR3 covers 12 residues. The V gene lost 7 bases and the J gene lost 10 bases, with 16 bases spanning the gap. CDR3 bases: TGTGCCAGCACCAAGAACGGAGGGAGAGCTTTCTTT. This translates into CASTKNGGRAFF.

V usage is TRBV2 and J usage is TRBJ2-1; TRBD2 is a possible D gene (5 bases). V lost 1 base, J lost 0 bases, and 13 bases lay in between. Germline V gene lookup returns CDR1 SNHLY and CDR2 FYNNEI. The length of the CDR3 is 17 residues. CDR3 nucleotides: TGTGCCAGCAGTGAAGAGGTTCCGGGGAGCTCCTACAATGAGCAGTTCTTC. Translation gives CASSEEVPGSSYNEQFF.

This clonotype was counted a few times. The V gene is TRBV3-1, the J gene TRBJ2-1, with 8 bases identical to TRBD2. This CDR3 contains 15 residues. CDR1 and CDR2 from the germline V gene are LGHDT and YNNKEL (reference sequence). The junction had 6 bases not matched to a gene; V was cut back by 1 base and J by 7 bases. The CDR3 bases are TGTGCCAGCAGCCAAGGGCGGGCGGGAGGTAATGAGCAGTTCTTC. Protein: CASSQGRAGGNEQFF.

The rearrangement links TRBV7-2 to TRBJ2-7, with TRBD2 identical over 7 bases. The CDR3 runs to 15 residues. Looked up from germline, CDR1 is SGHTA and CDR2 is FQGNSA. The J segment lost 2 bases and the V segment lost 1 base, leaving 5 bases of the junction unmatched. CDR3 sequence (DNA): TGTGCCAGCAGCTTAGTATCTAGCGGAGCCTACGAGCAGTACTTC. As protein: CASSLVSSGAYEQYF.

V is TRBV24-1 and J is TRBJ2-4; maybe TRBD1 (6 bases). The germline gives CDR1 KGHDR, CDR2 SFDVKD. Deletions cut 0 bases from V and 3 bases from J, with 14 bases between. This CDR3 contains 17 residues. The CDR3 region has the DNA TGTGCCACCAGTGATTTGAGGGGACACCCGATCAAAAACATTCAGTACTTC. It codes for CATSDLRGHPIKNIQYF.

V and J are TRBV29-1 and TRBJ2-5; a weak D match, TRBD2 (6 bases). Germline-derived CDR1 and CDR2 are SQVTM and ANQGSEA. The CDR3 consists of 12 residues. The V gene lost 3 bases and the J gene lost 5 bases, with 10 bases spanning the gap. CDR3 DNA: TGCAGCGTTGAGGGAGGCCAGGAGACCCAGTACTTC. Translation: CSVEGGQETQYF.

This clonotype has only a few counts. The CDR3 sequence is CAGSGGPTNTQYF. CDR3 nucleotides: TGTGCCGGCTCTGGCGGACCCACGAATACGCAGTATTTT. V gene TRBV7-3 combines with J gene TRBJ2-3; D call uncertain. Trimming removed 11 bases at V and 7 bases at J, with 19 bases between. This CDR3 is 13 amino acids long. Germline V lookup: CDR1 SGHTA, CDR2 FQGTGA.

This chain links TRBV6-5 with TRBJ1-1, with D possibly matching TRBD1 (6 bases). The CDR3 is 14 amino acids. Trimming took 4 bases from V and 5 from J, leaving 14 bases between them. Germline V lookup: CDR1 MNHEY, CDR2 SVGAGI. CDR3 residues: CASSSMQGRTEAFF. CDR3 nucleotide sequence: TGTGCCAGCAGTTCGATGCAGGGGCGTACTGAAGCTTTCTTT.

In DNA, the CDR3 is TGTGCCAGCAGCTTAGGAGTGGTGGGGGAGACCCAGTACTTC. This codes for CASSLGVVGETQYF. This chain uses TRBV13 with TRBJ2-7; unclear D gene. The closer fit of TRBJ2-5 to the DNA end suggests the J call may be wrong. CDR1 is PRHDT and CDR2 is FYEKMQ in the germline V gene (reference sequence). The CDR3 totals 14 residues.

The CDR3 loop reads CSVVGGSETQYF. The CDR3, as DNA: TGCAGCGTTGTTGGGGGGTCGGAGACCCAGTACTTC. J is TRBJ2-5 and V is TRBV29-1; the D gene is possibly TRBD2 (6 bases). The germline V and J ends were trimmed by 4 bases and 5 bases, with 11 bases remaining between them. The germline V gene has CDR1 SQVTM and CDR2 ANQGSEA. The CDR3 extends over 12 amino acids.

The rearrangement links TRBV20-1 to TRBJ2-7; no clear D. CDR1 DFQATT and CDR2 SNEGSKA come from the germline V gene (reference sequence). The CDR3 extends over 13 amino acids. Deletions cut 5 bases from V and 0 bases from J, with 11 bases between. The CDR3 region has the DNA TGCAGTGCTCCTGCCGCAAGCTCCTACGAGCAGTACTTC. Protein sequence: CSAPAASSYEQYF.

The chain joins TRBV20-1 to TRBJ1-2; D remains ambiguous. The CDR3 covers 15 residues. The V and J ends lost 5 bases and 7 bases respectively, with 23 bases between them. In germline, CDR1 is DFQATT, CDR2 SNEGSKA (reference sequence). Here the CDR3 reads CSASSDGYLTGGYTF. For the CDR3, the DNA is TGCAGTGCTTCCTCCGACGGATATCTAACGGGTGGCTACACCTTC.

To note about this clonotype: A much larger clone is a single base away; this may be a read error. This sequence joins TRBV7-2 and TRBJ2-3, with TRBD2 matching over 8 bases. CDR1 and CDR2 from the germline V gene are SGHTA and FQGNSA. J gave up 14 bases and V 7 bases, and 20 bases lay outside the gene matches. The CDR3 runs 15 residues. The CDR3 DNA reads TGTGCCAGCAACTCCGCGGGAGGAAGGGGCAGATACGCGTATTTT. Its translation is CASNSAGGRGRYAYF.

Regarding this clonotype: Compared with germline, one end of the junction differs, possibly owing to a read error. The gene calls are TRBV12-3 or TRBV12-4 and TRBJ2-1; TRBD2 matches at 11 bases. CDR3 length: 14 amino acids. CDR3 in DNA: TGTACCAGCAGCACTAGCGGGAGATACAATGAGCAGTTCTTC. It specifies CTSSTSGRYNEQFF.

V gene TRBV9 combines with J gene TRBJ2-1; D uncertain. In germline, CDR1 is SGDLS, CDR2 YYNGEE. This CDR3 comprises 16 residues. Trimming cost V 4 bases and J 6 bases, with 20 bases left between them. The CDR3 protein is CASSPLGPLASNEQFF. The DNA of the CDR3 is TGTGCCAGCAGCCCCTTAGGACCCCTTGCCTCCAATGAGCAGTTCTTC.

This clonotype came up a few times. This chain uses TRBV12-3 or TRBV12-4 with TRBJ2-1; a weak D match, TRBD2 (6 bases). Trimming pared 3 bases from V and 3 bases from J, leaving 15 bases between. CDR3 length: 16 residues. DNA of the CDR3: TGTGCCAGCAGTTTGGGAGGTGGGAGGTACTACAATGAGCAGTTCTTC. This sequence encodes CASSLGGGRYYNEQFF.

This chain connects TRBV2 to TRBJ2-1, with D perhaps given as TRBD1 or TRBD2 (6 bases each). CDR3 size: 13 residues. Trimming took 7 bases from V and 5 from J, leaving 12 bases between them. CDR1 SNHLY and CDR2 FYNNEI come from the germline V gene. The CDR3 DNA reads as TGTGCCAGCACCAAGGGGGGAAACAATGAGCAGTTCTTC. Its translation is CASTKGGNNEQFF.

This clonotype was found a few times. The V call is TRBV11-3, the J call TRBJ2-1, with TRBD1 matching over 11 bases. V lost 5 bases, J lost 0 bases, and 0 bases stayed unmatched. CDR3 size: 15 residues. Germline CDR1 is SGHNT and CDR2 is YENEEA. The CDR3 nucleotides are TGTGCCAGCAGCGGGACAGGGGGCTCCTACAATGAGCAGTTCTTC. Its protein is CASSGTGGSYNEQFF.

This clonotype was seen at least ten times. This chain uses TRBV29-1 with TRBJ2-5; TRBD1 or TRBD2 may be the D gene (5 bases each). V lost 8 bases and J 4 bases, leaving 14 bases between the germline ends. Per germline, CDR1 SQVTM and CDR2 ANQGSEA. The length of the CDR3 is 12 residues. The CDR3 protein is CSSFGAGETQYF. DNA for the CDR3: TGCAGCTCCTTCGGGGCGGGAGAGACCCAGTACTTC.